The 11 T cell receptor beta chains listed next were all sequenced from one sample in a study of T cells in Graves' hyperthyroidism and ophthalmopathy. Amplified TCR beta CDR3 regions came from RNA transcripts. The TCR CDR3 was amplified in a first-round RT-PCR using the HTBI primer set. TCRdb reprocessed the multiplex PCR reads via MiXCR and lists one record per CDR3 protein. The table records 300,000 to 400,000 distinct CDR3 sequences, around a sixth of them present only once. Sequencing was performed on blood. The receptor source for this set is a woman between 45 and 65 years old with Graves' hyperthyroidism.

V is TRBV7-2 and J is TRBJ2-3; D might be TRBD1 or TRBD2, each matching 5 bases. The germline gives CDR1 SGHTA, CDR2 FQGNSA. The germline V and J ends were trimmed by 1 base and 7 bases, with 9 bases remaining between them. The CDR3 totals 13 residues. CDR3 in DNA: TGTGCCAGCAGCTTAGGCAGGGAGAATACGCAGTATTTT. This encodes CASSLGRENTQYF.

This clonotype has a count of ten or more. The rearrangement uses TRBV12-3 or TRBV12-4 and TRBJ2-5; D is unresolved. This CDR3 spans 10 amino acids. V lost 5 bases and J lost 5, with 3 bases in between. The CDR3 here is CASSIETQYF. The CDR3, as DNA: TGTGCCAGCAGTATTGAGACCCAGTACTTC.

The rearrangement links TRBV7-3 to TRBJ1-1, with TRBD1 matching over 8 bases. The CDR3 is 14 residues long. V gave up 5 bases and J gave up 4 bases; unmatched junction bases: 6. Germline-derived CDR1 and CDR2 are SGHTA and FQGTGA. The CDR3 region is CASSLDRASTEAFF. In DNA, the CDR3 is TGTGCCAGCAGCCTGGACAGGGCTAGCACTGAAGCTTTCTTT. Full variable domain (remainder filled in from reference TRBV7-3 and TRBJ1-1): GAGVSQTPSNKVTEKGKYVELRCDPISGHTALYWYRQSLGQGPEFLIYFQGTGAADDSGLPNDRFFAVRPEGSVSTLKIQRTERGDSAVYLCASSLDRASTEAFFGQGTRLTVV.

The chain combines TRBV24-1 with TRBJ2-2; 12 bases align to TRBD2. The J segment lost 2 bases and the V segment lost 1 base, leaving 4 bases of the junction unmatched. From germline, CDR1 is KGHDR and CDR2 SFDVKD. This CDR3 is built from 18 residues. The CDR3 spells CATSDLGTSGLNTGELFF. CDR3 sequence (DNA): TGTGCCACCAGTGATTTAGGGACTAGCGGGCTCAACACCGGGGAGCTGTTTTTT.

At least ten counts were recorded for this clonotype. The chain uses TRBV10-3 and TRBJ2-1; perhaps TRBD2 as D (6 bases). Trimming removed 2 bases at V and 6 bases at J, with 17 bases between. The CDR3 covers 16 residues. CDR1 ENHRY and CDR2 SYGVKD come from the germline V gene. This CDR3 reads CAISEPRGGTSNEQFF. The CDR3 coding sequence is TGTGCCATCAGTGAGCCCAGAGGCGGGACTTCCAATGAGCAGTTCTTC.

This clonotype was seen at least ten times. The rearrangement links TRBV11-2 to TRBJ2-1, with D hard to call. The CDR3 is 15 amino acids. Germline CDR1 and CDR2: SGHAT and FQNNGV. Trimming left V 2 bases short and J 8 bases short, with 16 bases between. The CDR3: CASSLQRQAMDEQFF. CDR3 nucleotide sequence: TGTGCCAGCAGCTTACAGAGGCAGGCTATGGATGAGCAGTTCTTC.

At least ten counts were recorded for this clonotype. The J gene is TRBJ2-1, the V gene TRBV20-1; 11 bases are shared with TRBD2. Looked up from germline, CDR1 is DFQATT and CDR2 is SNEGSKA (reference sequence). The V gene end was trimmed by 4 bases and the J gene end by 8 bases; junction bases not matched to a gene: 7. CDR3 length equals 14 residues. The CDR3 spells CSATALAGGDEQFF. The CDR3 DNA reads TGCAGTGCTACCGCCCTAGCGGGGGGAGATGAGCAGTTCTTC.

The chain has TRBV12-3 or TRBV12-4 and TRBJ1-2; D possibly corresponds to TRBD1 (5 bases). The CDR3 is 14 residues long. V gave up 6 bases and J gave up 4 bases, with 15 bases separating them. As DNA, the CDR3 is TGTGCCAGCAGCCCGGGGGGGGAGCGCTATGGCTACACCTTC. Translating it yields CASSPGGERYGYTF.

The table lists this clonotype with many counts. J is TRBJ2-2 and V is TRBV20-1, with D unresolved. Germline V gene sequence: CDR1 DFQATT, CDR2 SNEGSKA (reference sequence). This CDR3 is 13 amino acids long. V shed 5 bases and J shed 5 bases, with 12 bases lying between them. CDR3 amino acids: CSALGLTTGELFF. The CDR3 nucleotides read TGCAGTGCTCTCGGGCTAACAACCGGGGAGCTGTTTTTT.

This chain links TRBV5-1 with TRBJ2-3; unclear D gene. Trimming shortened V by 3 bases and J by 3 bases, and 11 bases separated the two germline ends. The CDR3 consists of 14 residues. Germline V gene lookup returns CDR1 SGHRS and CDR2 YFSETQ. CDR3 in amino acids: CASSSEYETDTQYF. The CDR3 coding sequence is TGCGCCAGCAGCTCGGAGTACGAAACAGATACGCAGTATTTT.

The chain has TRBV6-1 and TRBJ2-1; TRBD2 aligns across 10 bases. The germline CDR1 and CDR2 sequences are MNHNS and SASEGT. V lost 8 bases, J lost 3 bases, and 7 bases stayed unmatched. CDR3 length: 15 residues. This CDR3 reads CASGTAGGYYNEQFF. CDR3 DNA: TGTGCCAGCGGAACAGCGGGGGGGTACTACAATGAGCAGTTCTTC.